The 28 T cell receptor beta chains below all came from one sample that was sequenced in a study of regulatory T cells in long-lasting Graves disease. HTBI primers from iRepertoire and Arm-PCR of CDR3 regions yielded the TCR beta libraries. TCRdb re-analysed the multiplex PCR reads in MiXCR, keeping a single row per CDR3 protein. The sample has about half a million distinct CDR3 sequences, around 12% seen once. The time point: newly diagnosed GD, antithyroid drugs for less than 3 months. Researchers made the TCR library from RNA that was extracted from PBMCs. This sample also belongs to another study, concerning T cells in Graves' hyperthyroidism and ophthalmopathy.

The specimen comprised peripheral blood mononuclear cells (PBMCs), sampled at new diagnosis, from a patient treated with antithyroid drugs. The receptors were sampled from a woman under 40 with Graves disease.

In its sample, this clonotype was seen many times. The CDR3 spells CASSLTSPYNEQFF. CDR3 bases: TGTGCCAGCAGCTTAACTAGCCCCTACAATGAGCAGTTCTTC. The chain employs TRBV7-6 and TRBJ2-1; perhaps TRBD2 as D (6 bases). V lost 2 bases and J lost 2, with 7 bases in between. Germline V gene lookup returns CDR1 SGHVS and CDR2 FNYEAQ. CDR3 size: 14 residues. The full variable domain, in which reference TRBV7-6 and TRBJ2-1 provide the parts outside the CDR3, is GAGVSQSPRYKVTKRGQDVALRCDPISGHVSLYWYRQALGQGPEFLTYFNYEAQQDKSGLPNDRFSAERPEGSISTLTIQRTEQRDSAMYRCASSLTSPYNEQFFGPGTRLTVL.

This clonotype appeared many times. This chain joins TRBV28 and TRBJ2-2, with 14 bases aligning to TRBD2. With 6 bases clipped from V and 4 bases from J, the junction kept 7 bases outside the gene matches. The CDR3 sequence is 17 residues long. Germline values: CDR1 MDHEN, CDR2 SYDVKM. The CDR3 is CASRGLAGEGRTGELFF. CDR3 bases: TGTGCCAGCAGGGGACTAGCGGGAGAGGGTCGCACCGGGGAGCTGTTTTTT.

The rearrangement joins TRBV2 to TRBJ2-2; no firm D call. Trimming took off 10 bases at V and 7 bases at J, with 16 bases between the two ends. Germline loops: CDR1 SNHLY, CDR2 FYNNEI. This CDR3 spans 13 amino acids. The chain's CDR3 is CATRRRVDGELFF. In DNA form, the CDR3 reads TGTGCCACCCGACGAAGGGTCGACGGGGAGCTGTTTTTT.

At least ten counts were recorded for this clonotype. The V call is TRBV3-1, the J call TRBJ2-7, with a weak D call TRBD2 (5 bases). Trimming cost V 4 bases and J 2 bases, with 15 bases left between them. CDR1 and CDR2 from the germline V gene are LGHDT and YNNKEL (reference sequence). The CDR3 runs to 15 residues. CDR3 DNA sequence: TGTGCCAGCAGCCCCCACTACATCGGGGCCTACGAGCAGTACTTC. It codes for CASSPHYIGAYEQYF.

The chain uses TRBV6-5 and TRBJ2-1; 8 bases are shared with TRBD1. The V gene's germline CDR1 is MNHEY and CDR2 SVGAGI. Unmatched junction bases numbered 1, after V lost 2 bases and J lost 10 bases. CDR3 length: 12 residues. The CDR3 loop is CASSYRDREQFF. The DNA of the CDR3 is TGTGCCAGCAGTTACCGGGACAGGGAGCAGTTCTTC.

This clonotype was observed at least ten times. The chain couples TRBV2 to TRBJ2-7, with unresolved D. The CDR3 length is 16 residues. V lost 0 bases and J lost 2, with 14 bases in between. Per germline, CDR1 SNHLY and CDR2 FYNNEI. The CDR3 sequence: CASSEAVVDRTYEQYF. The DNA for the CDR3 is TGTGCCAGCAGTGAAGCAGTGGTAGATAGAACCTACGAGCAGTACTTC.

This clonotype has only a few counts. The rearrangement uses TRBV6-2 or TRBV6-3 and TRBJ2-2; D is uncertain. Germline V lookup: CDR1 MNHEY, CDR2 SVGEGT. This CDR3 contains 17 residues. V was trimmed by 2 bases and J by 6 bases, leaving 19 bases between them. The CDR3 is CASSYPPAGADAGELFF. DNA of the CDR3: TGTGCCAGCAGTTACCCCCCAGCAGGCGCTGACGCCGGGGAGCTGTTTTTT.

The sample holds many counts of this clonotype. The V call is TRBV7-2, the J call TRBJ2-1; 8 nucleotides agree with TRBD1. Germline lookup yields CDR1 SGHTA and CDR2 FQGNSA. V was pared by 1 base and J by 7 bases, with 6 bases of the junction left unmatched. The length of the CDR3 is 15 residues. As DNA, the CDR3 is TGTGCCAGCAGCTTAGGACAGGGGTGGAGAAATGAGCAGTTCTTC. As protein: CASSLGQGWRNEQFF.

This clonotype was picked up many times. This chain connects TRBV30 to TRBJ1-2; no firm D call. This CDR3 contains 11 residues. Trimming left V 6 bases short and J 7 bases short, with 12 bases between. The germline gives CDR1 GTSNPN, CDR2 SVGIG (reference sequence). CDR3 loop: CACPFASGYTF. The CDR3 coding sequence is TGTGCCTGTCCATTCGCGTCTGGCTACACCTTC.

This clonotype has ten or more counts. The genes are TRBV7-8 and TRBJ2-7; D not resolved. Germline V gene lookup returns CDR1 SGHVS and CDR2 FQNEAQ. The CDR3 extends over 16 amino acids. V was trimmed by 5 bases and J by 0 bases, leaving 17 bases between them. The CDR3 bases are TGTGCCAGCAGCATTCTTTACAGCGCCTCCTCCTACGAGCAGTACTTC. This encodes CASSILYSASSYEQYF.

This clonotype was observed a few times. A read error may be the cause here, since a much bigger clone is one base away. The chain combines TRBV24-1 with TRBJ1-1; no firm D call. CDR3 length: 13 residues. Germline CDR1 KGHDR, CDR2 SFDVKD. The DNA for the CDR3 is TGTGCCACCGGTGATTTCACGAACACTGAAGCTTTCTTT. Encoded protein: CATGDFTNTEAFF.

This clonotype appeared a few times. The chain employs TRBV7-2 and TRBJ1-6; no clear D gene. Trimming pared 3 bases from V and 6 bases from J, leaving 9 bases between. The V gene's germline CDR1 is SGHTA and CDR2 FQGNSA. The CDR3 runs 14 residues. CDR3 protein: CASSFLVPNSPLHF. CDR3 coding DNA: TGTGCCAGCAGCTTCCTAGTCCCTAATTCACCCCTCCACTTT. The full variable domain, completed using reference TRBV7-2 and TRBJ1-6, is GAGVSQSPSNKVTEKGKDVELRCDPISGHTALYWYRQSLGQGLEFLIYFQGNSAPDKSGLPSDRFSAERTGGSVSTLTIQRTQQEDSAVYLCASSFLVPNSPLHFGNGTRLTVT.

This clonotype has just a few counts. V is TRBV3-1 and J is TRBJ1-3; D remains ambiguous. V lost 4 bases and J 7 bases, leaving 17 bases between the germline ends. The CDR3 consists of 15 residues. Germline CDR1 and CDR2: LGHDT and YNNKEL (reference sequence). The CDR3: CASSPGMAALNTIYF. The CDR3 DNA reads as TGTGCCAGCAGCCCGGGAATGGCAGCTCTCAACACCATATATTTT.

This clonotype was seen more than once but under ten times. V and J are TRBV5-6 and TRBJ1-5; 7 positions match TRBD1. The V and J ends lost 0 bases and 3 bases, in that order; junction bases with no gene match: 6. CDR1 SGHDT and CDR2 YYEEEE come from the germline V gene. The CDR3 is 16 residues long. The CDR3 region has the DNA TGTGCCAGCAGCTTGGCCGGGACAGTGCACAATCAGCCCCAGCATTTT. Translated: CASSLAGTVHNQPQHF.

This clonotype was counted at least ten times. CDR3 coding DNA: TGTGCCAGCAGTTTTTCTGGCGGGAGGGGTAATGAGCAGTTCTTC. It is translated as CASSFSGGRGNEQFF. This chain links TRBV6-5 with TRBJ2-1; 9 nucleotides line up with TRBD2. CDR1 and CDR2 from the germline V gene are MNHEY and SVGAGI. The V segment lost 4 bases and the J segment 7 bases; nucleotides outside the gene matches: 8. This CDR3 spans 15 amino acids.

This clonotype was seen many times. The rearrangement uses TRBV28 and TRBJ1-5; the match to TRBD1 covers 9 bases. Germline CDR1 MDHEN, CDR2 SYDVKM. Unmatched junction bases numbered 4, after V lost 3 bases and J lost 4 bases. The CDR3 consists of 15 residues. CDR3: CASSFPDRGNQPQHF. The CDR3 DNA reads as TGTGCCAGCAGTTTCCCGGACAGGGGTAATCAGCCCCAGCATTTT.

This clonotype came up many times. The chain couples TRBV20-1 to TRBJ1-1; tentatively, D is TRBD1 (6 bases). Germline assignment: CDR1 DFQATT and CDR2 SNEGSKA (reference sequence). V lost 1 base and J lost 3, with 15 bases in between. The CDR3 totals 15 residues. The CDR3 loop is CSARGRGGQDTEAFF. The CDR3, as DNA: TGCAGTGCTAGAGGGCGCGGGGGGCAGGACACTGAAGCTTTCTTT.

This clonotype was observed a handful of times. The J gene is TRBJ2-7, the V gene TRBV19; 7 nucleotides line up with TRBD1. The CDR3 runs to 13 residues. J lost 5 bases, V lost 5 bases, and 6 bases had no gene match. Per germline, CDR1 LNHDA and CDR2 SQIVND (reference sequence). DNA of the CDR3: TGTGCCAGTAGTGGACAGGTCAGGGACGAGCAGTACTTC. Its protein product is CASSGQVRDEQYF.

This clonotype was observed a handful of times. The chain uses TRBV7-9 and TRBJ1-1; 8 bases fit TRBD1. The junction had 13 bases not matched to a gene; V was cut back by 5 bases and J by 11 bases. Germline loops: CDR1 SEHNR, CDR2 FQNEAQ (reference sequence). The CDR3 covers 14 residues. CDR3 sequence: CASSLPQQGVVAFF. For the CDR3, the DNA is TGTGCCAGCAGCCTTCCCCAACAGGGGGTGGTGGCTTTCTTT.

To note about this clonotype: It may be a read error: a sequence one base away is much more abundant. J is TRBJ2-1 and V is TRBV29-1, with D maybe TRBD1 (5 bases). In germline, CDR1 is SQVTM, CDR2 ANQGSEA. CDR3 length: 12 residues. Trimming left V 8 bases short and J 8 bases short, with 16 bases between. CDR3 DNA: TGCAGCCTAGGAAAGGGGTGGGATGAGCAGTTCTTC. This translates into CSLGKGWDEQFF.

This clonotype was observed a handful of times. This chain uses TRBV3-1 with TRBJ2-3, with TRBD2 matching 12 bases. CDR3 size: 16 residues. CDR1 is LGHDT and CDR2 is YNNKEL in the germline V gene (reference sequence). The J segment lost 7 bases and the V segment lost 2 bases, leaving 7 bases of the junction unmatched. The CDR3 coding sequence is TGTGCCAGCAGCCAACACCCGGGACTAGCGGGCTATACGCAGTATTTT. Residues: CASSQHPGLAGYTQYF.

V gene TRBV19 combines with J gene TRBJ2-7, with 8 positions matching TRBD1. Germline CDR1 reads LNHDA; CDR2 reads SQIVND (reference sequence). J was trimmed by 5 bases and V by 5 bases; bases with no gene match: 11. The CDR3 is made up of 15 amino acids. CDR3 region: CASSLSIGQGNEQYF. CDR3 bases: TGTGCCAGTAGTCTCTCGATAGGACAGGGAAACGAGCAGTACTTC.

This clonotype showed up just a few times. This sequence joins TRBV6-5 and TRBJ1-5; the D is unclear. Trimming removed 4 bases at V and 5 bases at J, with 12 bases between. The CDR3 covers 14 residues. The germline CDR1 and CDR2 sequences are MNHEY and SVGAGI. CDR3 in DNA: TGTGCCAGCAGTTCCCGGGCACCACATCAGCCCCAGCATTTT. Protein: CASSSRAPHQPQHF.

This clonotype occurred a few times. The chain is built from TRBV11-3 and TRBJ2-5; D may be TRBD1 or TRBD2 (6 bases each). The CDR3 has 12 residues. The germline gives CDR1 SGHNT, CDR2 YENEEA. The V and J ends lost 8 bases and 7 bases respectively, with 14 bases between them. The CDR3 DNA reads TGTGCCAGCCAGGGGAGGTCGGTGACCCAGTACTTC. This encodes CASQGRSVTQYF.

The chain combines TRBV4-1 with TRBJ2-4; D is undetermined. Trimming took off 6 bases at V and 0 bases at J, with 6 bases between the two ends. The CDR3 extends over 13 amino acids. The germline V gene encodes CDR1 MGHRA and CDR2 YSYEKL. The CDR3 loop is CASRAIAKNIQYF. CDR3 sequence (DNA): TGCGCCAGCAGGGCTATAGCCAAAAACATTCAGTACTTC.

The rearrangement uses TRBV27 and TRBJ2-2, with 11 bases fitting TRBD2. The CDR3 length is 16 residues. Germline V CDR1 and CDR2: MNHEY, SMNVEV (reference sequence). The J segment lost 7 bases and the V segment lost 5 bases, leaving 9 bases of the junction unmatched. The CDR3 loop reads CASSPLAGGLGGELFF. CDR3 DNA sequence: TGTGCCAGCAGTCCCTTAGCGGGGGGGCTCGGCGGGGAGCTGTTTTTT.

At least ten counts were recorded for this clonotype. This chain connects TRBV7-3 to TRBJ1-2; a weak D match, TRBD1 (6 bases). CDR3 length: 13 amino acids. V was pared by 5 bases and J by 6 bases, with 13 bases between. From germline, CDR1 is SGHTA and CDR2 FQGTGA. CDR3 coding DNA: TGTGCCAGCAGCGATCGGACAGCCAATGGCTACACCTTC. The encoded protein is CASSDRTANGYTF. Full variable domain (outside the CDR3, taken from reference TRBV7-3 and TRBJ1-2): GAGVSQTPSNKVTEKGKYVELRCDPISGHTALYWYRQSLGQGPEFLIYFQGTGAADDSGLPNDRFFAVRPEGSVSTLKIQRTERGDSAVYLCASSDRTANGYTFGSGTRLTVV.

This clonotype showed up many times. The rearrangement uses TRBV2 and TRBJ1-2; D not resolved. Trimming took off 6 bases at V and 4 bases at J, with 15 bases between the two ends. Germline V CDR1 and CDR2: SNHLY, FYNNEI. CDR3 size: 14 residues. The CDR3 spells CASRDTVLGYGYTF. The CDR3 coding sequence is TGTGCCAGCAGAGATACAGTGCTAGGCTATGGCTACACCTTC.